This TCR beta chain derives from a study of cytomegalovirus exposure and HLA in healthy donors. General study results and limits: When a later analysis was performed, an Asian-associated ancestry cluster reportedly had fewer N-insertions than the 666-donor mean.

V lost 1 base and J lost 6; bases outside the gene matches: 9. Germline CDR1 and CDR2: KGHSH and LQKENI. The CDR3 runs to 17 residues. On this clone itself: Antigen: not known.

The PCR was carried out with 60 Vbeta primers and 13 Jbeta primers. The table came from immunoSEQ multiplex PCR; TCRdb's copy has only in-frame clones and leaves some out. This sample has 150,000 to 200,000 clones, with 70% to 80% found just once. The sample consisted of PBMCs. The clonotype comes from a woman aged 30 to 39 in good health and CMV-seropositive. The chain has TRBV18 and TRBJ2-2, with TRBD2 identical over 9 bases. The CDR3 DNA reads TGTGCCAGCTCACCACGAGCGGGAGGCGTTCATGCCGGGGAGCTGTTTTTT. As protein: CASSPRAGGVHAGELFF.